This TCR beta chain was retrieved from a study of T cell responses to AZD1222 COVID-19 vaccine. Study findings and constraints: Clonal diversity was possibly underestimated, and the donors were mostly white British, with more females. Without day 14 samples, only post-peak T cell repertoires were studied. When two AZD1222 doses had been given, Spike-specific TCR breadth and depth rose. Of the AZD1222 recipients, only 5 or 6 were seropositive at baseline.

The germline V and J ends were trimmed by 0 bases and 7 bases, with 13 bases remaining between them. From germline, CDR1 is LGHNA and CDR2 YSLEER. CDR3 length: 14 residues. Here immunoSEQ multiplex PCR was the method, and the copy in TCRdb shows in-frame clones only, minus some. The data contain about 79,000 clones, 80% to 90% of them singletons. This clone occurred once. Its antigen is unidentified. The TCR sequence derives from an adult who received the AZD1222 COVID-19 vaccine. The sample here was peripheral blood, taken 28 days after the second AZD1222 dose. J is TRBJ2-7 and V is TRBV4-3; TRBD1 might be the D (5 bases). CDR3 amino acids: CASSQDEGAREQYF. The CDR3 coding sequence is TGCGCCAGCAGCCAAGATGAAGGGGCTAGGGAGCAGTACTTC.